The present TCR beta chain was sequenced within a study of response to subunit inactivated influenza vaccine (dated by TCRdb to between 2017 and 2018). With respect to the entire study: Deep quantitative T cell receptor repertoire profiling was used in the study to track responses to a trivalent subunit inactivated influenza vaccine. The full study reports these points: The authors proposed that each seasonal influenza vaccination may bring in only a limited number of new T cells.

Preparation of the library involved RT-PCR. The sample was run on an Illumina HiSeq 2500. Using fastp at Q25 and MiXCR, TCRdb reprocessed the public reads and kept productive beta chains. CDR3 protein sequences are deduplicated, and each keeps its most common genes and DNA. Recorded for this sample are around 790,000 distinct CDR3 sequences; around 20% of them occurred a single time. Clones ranked in the top ten supply roughly 10% of the sample. Of note for this clonotype: No cognate antigen has been identified for it. Base qualities were left out, and no much larger clone turns up one base away.

The sample was PBMCs from blood, taken more than 4 days after vaccination. The TCR sequence derives from a man aged 50-60 years who received an inactivated influenza vaccine. Donor details come from another sample of the same person, matched by shared clones.

The DNA sequence is as follows: TGTGCCAGCAGTTTAGTAGGGGTGAACTCTGGAAACACCATATATTTT. Its protein product is CASSLVGVNSGNTIYF. The rearrangement combines TRBV12-3 or TRBV12-4 with TRBJ1-3; D gene: possibly TRBD1, on 5 matching bases. Trimming costs V 1 base and J 0 bases, and their ends lie 10 bases apart. The cysteine opens and the phenylalanine closes a CDR3 of 16 amino acids. CDR3 DNA only is kept here, 48 bases in frame from base 1.